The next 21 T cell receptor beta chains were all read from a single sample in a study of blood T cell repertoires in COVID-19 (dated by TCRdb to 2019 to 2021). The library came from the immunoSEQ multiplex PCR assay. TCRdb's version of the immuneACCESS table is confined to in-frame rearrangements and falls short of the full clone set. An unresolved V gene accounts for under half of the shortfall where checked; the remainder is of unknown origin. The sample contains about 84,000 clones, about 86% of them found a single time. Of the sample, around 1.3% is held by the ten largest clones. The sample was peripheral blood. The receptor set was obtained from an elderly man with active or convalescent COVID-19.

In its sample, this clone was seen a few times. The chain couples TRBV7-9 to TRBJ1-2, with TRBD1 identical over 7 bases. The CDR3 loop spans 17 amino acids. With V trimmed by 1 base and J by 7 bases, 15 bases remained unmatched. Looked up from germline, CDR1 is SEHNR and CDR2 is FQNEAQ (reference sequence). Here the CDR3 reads CASSLVSWVGGLRGYTF. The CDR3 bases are TGTGCCAGCAGCTTAGTCTCATGGGTAGGGGGCTTACGTGGCTACACCTTC. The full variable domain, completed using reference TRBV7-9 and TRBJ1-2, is DTGVSQNPRHKITKRGQNVTFRCDPISEHNRLYWYRQTLGQGPEFLTYFQNEAQLEKSRLLSDRFSAERPKGSFSTLEIQRTEQGDSAMYLCASSLVSWVGGLRGYTFGSGTRLTVV.

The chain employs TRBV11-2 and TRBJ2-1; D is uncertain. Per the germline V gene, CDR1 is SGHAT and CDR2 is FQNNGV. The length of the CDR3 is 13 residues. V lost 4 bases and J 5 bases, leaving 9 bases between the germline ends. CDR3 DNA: TGTGCCAGCAGCTCCGTGGGCCACAATGAGCAGTTCTTC. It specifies CASSSVGHNEQFF.

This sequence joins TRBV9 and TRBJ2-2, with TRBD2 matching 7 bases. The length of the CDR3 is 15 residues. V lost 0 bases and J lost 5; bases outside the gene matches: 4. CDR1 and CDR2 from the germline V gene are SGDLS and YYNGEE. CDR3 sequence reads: CASSVVGGGTGELFF. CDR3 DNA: TGTGCCAGCAGCGTAGTGGGCGGGGGAACCGGGGAGCTGTTTTTT.

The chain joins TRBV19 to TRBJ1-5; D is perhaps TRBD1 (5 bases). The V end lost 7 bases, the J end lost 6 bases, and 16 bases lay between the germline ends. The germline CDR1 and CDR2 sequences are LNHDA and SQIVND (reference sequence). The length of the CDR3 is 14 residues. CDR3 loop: CASTLGRGGQPQHF. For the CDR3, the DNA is TGTGCCAGTACCTTAGGGCGGGGGGGTCAGCCCCAGCATTTT.

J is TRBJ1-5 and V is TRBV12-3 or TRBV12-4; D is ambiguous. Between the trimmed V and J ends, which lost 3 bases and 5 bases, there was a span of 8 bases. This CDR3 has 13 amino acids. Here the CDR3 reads CASSFRGYQPQHF. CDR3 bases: TGTGCCAGCAGTTTTAGAGGCTATCAGCCCCAGCATTTT.

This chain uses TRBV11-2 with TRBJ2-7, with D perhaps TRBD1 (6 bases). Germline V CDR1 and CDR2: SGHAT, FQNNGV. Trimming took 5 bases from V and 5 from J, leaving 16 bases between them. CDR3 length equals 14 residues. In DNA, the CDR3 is TGTGCCAGCAGCCCTAACAGGGTCGTCCACGAGCAGTACTTC. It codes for CASSPNRVVHEQYF.

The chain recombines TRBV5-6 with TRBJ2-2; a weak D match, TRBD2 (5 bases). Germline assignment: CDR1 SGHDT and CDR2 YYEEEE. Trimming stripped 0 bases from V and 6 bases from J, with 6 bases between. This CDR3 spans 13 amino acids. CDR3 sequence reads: CASSLASPGELFF. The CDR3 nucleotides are TGTGCCAGCAGCTTGGCTAGCCCCGGGGAGCTGTTTTTT.

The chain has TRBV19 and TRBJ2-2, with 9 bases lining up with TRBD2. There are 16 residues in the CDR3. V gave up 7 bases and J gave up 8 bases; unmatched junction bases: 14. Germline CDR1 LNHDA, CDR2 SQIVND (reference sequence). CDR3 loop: CASTPGGTSWGGELFF. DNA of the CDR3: TGTGCCAGTACCCCAGGCGGGACTAGCTGGGGGGGGGAGCTGTTTTTT.

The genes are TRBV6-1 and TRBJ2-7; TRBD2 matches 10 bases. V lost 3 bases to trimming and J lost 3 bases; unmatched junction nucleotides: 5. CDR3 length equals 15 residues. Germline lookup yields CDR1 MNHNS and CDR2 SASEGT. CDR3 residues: CASSEGTSDIYEQYF. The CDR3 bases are TGTGCCAGCAGTGAGGGGACTAGCGATATCTACGAGCAGTACTTC.

This CDR3 is CASSLGTGVSKGYTF. CDR3 DNA: TGTGCCAGCAGCTTGGGGACAGGGGTTTCAAAGGGCTACACCTTC. V gene TRBV7-9 combines with J gene TRBJ1-2; 10 bases are a match to TRBD1. The CDR3 length is 15 residues. V shed 3 bases, J shed 8 bases, and the junction held 9 bases outside the gene matches. Germline lookup yields CDR1 SEHNR and CDR2 FQNEAQ (reference sequence).

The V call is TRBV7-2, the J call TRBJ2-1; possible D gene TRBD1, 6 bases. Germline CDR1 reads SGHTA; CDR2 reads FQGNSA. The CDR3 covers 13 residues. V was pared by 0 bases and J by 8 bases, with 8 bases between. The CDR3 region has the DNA TGTGCCAGCAGCTTAGCACCAGGGGATGAGCAGTTCTTC. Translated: CASSLAPGDEQFF.

CDR3 in amino acids: CASSAGYTGELFF. CDR3 nucleotides: TGTGCCAGCAGTGCAGGTTACACCGGGGAGCTGTTTTTT. The chain joins TRBV12-3 or TRBV12-4 to TRBJ2-2; D ambiguous. The CDR3 spans 13 residues. Trimming shortened V by 5 bases and J by 3 bases, and 7 bases separated the two germline ends.

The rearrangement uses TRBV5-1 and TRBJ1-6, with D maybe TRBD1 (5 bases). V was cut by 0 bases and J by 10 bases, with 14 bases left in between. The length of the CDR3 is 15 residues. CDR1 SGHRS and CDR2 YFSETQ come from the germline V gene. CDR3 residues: CASSLAGGSESPLHF. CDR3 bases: TGCGCCAGCAGCTTGGCCGGGGGATCAGAATCACCCCTCCACTTT.

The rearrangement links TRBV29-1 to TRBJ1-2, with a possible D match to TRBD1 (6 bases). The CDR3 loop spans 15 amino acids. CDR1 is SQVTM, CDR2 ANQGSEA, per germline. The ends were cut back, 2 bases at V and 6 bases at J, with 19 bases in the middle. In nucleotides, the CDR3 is TGCAGCGTTGAACCGGTCGTCCACAGGGACGATGGCTACACCTTC. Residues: CSVEPVVHRDDGYTF.

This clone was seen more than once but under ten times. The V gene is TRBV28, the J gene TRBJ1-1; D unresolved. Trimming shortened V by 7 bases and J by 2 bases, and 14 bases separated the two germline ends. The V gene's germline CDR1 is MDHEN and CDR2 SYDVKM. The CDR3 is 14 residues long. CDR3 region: CASKTGTYNTEAFF. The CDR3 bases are TGTGCCAGCAAAACGGGAACGTACAACACTGAAGCTTTCTTT.

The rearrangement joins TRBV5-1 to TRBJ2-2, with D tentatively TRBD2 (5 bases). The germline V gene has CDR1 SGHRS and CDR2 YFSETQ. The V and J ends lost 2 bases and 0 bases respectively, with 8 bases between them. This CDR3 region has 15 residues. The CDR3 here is CASSFELANTGELFF. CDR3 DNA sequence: TGCGCCAGCAGCTTTGAACTAGCGAACACCGGGGAGCTGTTTTTT.

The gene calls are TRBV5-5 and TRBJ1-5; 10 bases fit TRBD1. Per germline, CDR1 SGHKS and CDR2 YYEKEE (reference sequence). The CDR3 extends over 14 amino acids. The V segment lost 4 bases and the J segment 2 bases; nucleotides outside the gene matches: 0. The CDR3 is CASSGQGGNQPQHF. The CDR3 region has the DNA TGTGCCAGCAGCGGACAGGGGGGCAATCAGCCCCAGCATTTT.

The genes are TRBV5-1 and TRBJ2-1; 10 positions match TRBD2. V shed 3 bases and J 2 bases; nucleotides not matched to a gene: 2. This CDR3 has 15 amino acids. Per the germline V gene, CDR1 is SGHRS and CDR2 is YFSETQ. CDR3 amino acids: CASSSSGSPYNEQFF. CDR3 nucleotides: TGCGCCAGCAGCTCTAGCGGGAGCCCCTACAATGAGCAGTTCTTC.

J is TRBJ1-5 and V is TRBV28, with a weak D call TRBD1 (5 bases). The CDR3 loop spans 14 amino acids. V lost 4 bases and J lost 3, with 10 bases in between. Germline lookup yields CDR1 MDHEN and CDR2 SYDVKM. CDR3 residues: CASSSGHFNQPQHF. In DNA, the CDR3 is TGTGCCAGCAGTTCCGGACATTTCAATCAGCCCCAGCATTTT.

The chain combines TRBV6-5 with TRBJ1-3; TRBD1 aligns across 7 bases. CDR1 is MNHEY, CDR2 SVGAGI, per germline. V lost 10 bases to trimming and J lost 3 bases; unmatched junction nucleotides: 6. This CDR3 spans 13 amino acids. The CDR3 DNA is TGTGCCACGGCAGGGACAGTTGGAAACACCATATATTTT. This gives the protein CATAGTVGNTIYF.

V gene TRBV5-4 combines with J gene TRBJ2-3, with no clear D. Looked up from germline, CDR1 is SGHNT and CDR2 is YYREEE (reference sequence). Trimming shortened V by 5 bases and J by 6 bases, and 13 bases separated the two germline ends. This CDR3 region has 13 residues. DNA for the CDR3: TGTGCCAGCAGATTCGAAGCATCGGATACGCAGTATTTT. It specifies CASRFEASDTQYF.